The sequence of this T cell receptor beta chain was determined in a study of glioma-infiltrating T cells after dendritic cell vaccination. Points from the study as a whole: Longer survival after dendritic cell vaccination followed higher pretreatment TIL content.

The length of the CDR3 is 14 residues. Looked up from germline, CDR1 is SGHNT and CDR2 is YENEEA. V lost 2 bases, J lost 1 base, and 5 bases lay in between. Time point given: after dendritic cell vaccination, including at tumor progression/relapse. TCRB CDR3 was amplified from 2 ug genomic DNA or less. Profiled with immunoSEQ multiplex PCR; TCRdb holds only in-frame clones, not every one. The table shows over 65,000 clones, with about 85% occurring only once. Concerning this clone itself: Its antigen is unidentified.

The sequence came from a human donor with glioblastoma. The chain carries TRBV11-3 and TRBJ2-2, with D perhaps TRBD1 (5 bases). Sequencing used blood, obtained after dendritic cell vaccination. This chain's CDR3 is CASSLQGNTGELFF. As DNA, the CDR3 is TGTGCCAGCAGCTTACAGGGGAACACCGGGGAGCTGTTTTTT.